The clone carrying this T cell receptor (beta chain) occurred a few times. The antigen is unknown. With 4 bases clipped from V and 8 bases from J, the junction kept 17 bases outside the gene matches. This CDR3 region has 17 residues. Germline assignment: CDR1 SGHNT and CDR2 YENEEA. The data are from a study of post-analysis software for immune sequencing data. Whole-study results and caveats: Patients used about five TRBV segments, including TRBV5-6, TRBV5-1 and TRBV20-1, more often than controls.

cDNA libraries of TCR beta carried unique molecular identifiers. Each CDR3 protein is one row after TCRdb ran MiXCR on the PCR reads. The profile shows about 770,000 distinct CDR3 sequences, roughly 50% of them singletons. This TCR came from a girl aged 10 to 17 with multiple sclerosis. This chain links TRBV11-3 with TRBJ2-1, with 7 bases that match TRBD2. The source material was blood. This chain's CDR3 is CASSSQTSRGLLDEQFF. In DNA form, the CDR3 reads TGTGCCAGCAGCTCACAGACTAGCCGGGGGTTGTTGGATGAGCAGTTCTTC. The variable domain in full, completed from reference TRBV11-3 and TRBJ2-1, reads EAGVVQSPRYKIIEKKQPVAFWCNPISGHNTLYWYLQNLGQGPELLIRYENEEAVDDSQLPKDRFSAERLKGVDSTLKIQPAELGDSAVYLCASSSQTSRGLLDEQFFGPGTRLTVL.